This T cell receptor beta chain came from a study of blood T cell repertoires in COVID-19. Study-level information: Material from acute and convalescent COVID-19 was sourced from the United States, Italy and Spain. PBMCs, B-cell-depleted T cells, or T cells were the source of the cDNA or gDNA that made up the material.

Clones were read by immunoSEQ multiplex PCR, and TCRdb kept only the in-frame ones, dropping some. The repertoire holds roughly 330,000 clones, with 87% as singletons. The V and J ends lost 3 bases and 0 bases respectively, with 12 bases between them. Germline V lookup: CDR1 MDHEN, CDR2 SYDVKM. The CDR3 spans 16 residues. This clone was observed once. Donors of Cohort 3 who recovered were those that had two negative PCRs, clearance, or symptom resolution. The V call is TRBV28, the J call TRBJ1-5; D remains ambiguous. The sequence came from a woman in her 30s who had recovered from COVID-19. What was sequenced was PBMCs or T cells enriched from blood (not recorded which). Written as DNA, the CDR3 is TGTGCCAGCAGTTTCTTAGACGGAGATAGCAATCAGCCCCAGCATTTT. It yields the protein CASSFLDGDSNQPQHF.